This entry describes one T cell receptor beta chain. Its matching antigen is unknown. The data were produced by immunoSEQ multiplex PCR, yet TCRdb's version contains in-frame clones alone and is incomplete. Of tens of thousands of clones in the sample, 60% to 80% were seen once. The data were obtained in a study of T cells in localized non-small cell lung cancer. Overall study results and limits: Highest T cell clonality was seen in uninvolved adjacent lung, surpassing that measured in tumor. Adjacent lung tissue had a median around 57 of the top 100 clones found in the tumor.

Trimming at V came to 1 base and at J to 9 bases, leaving 7 bases not matched to a gene. Germline CDR1 reads MGHRA; CDR2 reads YSYEKL. CDR3 length equals 15 residues. This receptor was taken from a man aged 40 to 70 with stage I squamous cell lung carcinoma. The rearrangement uses TRBV4-1 and TRBJ2-7, with 12 bases lining up with TRBD1. This specimen was peripheral blood, taken before any cancer treatment. The CDR3 sequence is CASSQAGQGAPGQYF. CDR3 sequence (DNA): TGCGCCAGCAGCCAAGCGGGACAGGGGGCCCCGGGGCAGTACTTC.